The clone carrying this T cell receptor (beta chain) occurred once. These data are taken from a study of blood T cell repertoires in COVID-19. Study-level information: Material from acute and convalescent COVID-19 was sourced from the United States, Italy and Spain. Sources were T cells, B-cell-depleted T cells, or PBMCs; the material itself was cDNA or gDNA.

Looked up from germline, CDR1 is SGHNT and CDR2 is YYREEE (reference sequence). The J segment lost 3 bases and the V segment lost 0 bases, leaving 6 bases of the junction unmatched. CDR3 length equals 16 residues. Per the original data handling: Reference gene primers were amplified, and this amplification served to estimate nucleated cell counts. The method was immunoSEQ multiplex PCR; TCRdb's version includes in-frame clones alone and lacks a portion of them. That table is the source of V, J and clone size, and D and trimming were worked out from the DNA. Of tens of thousands of clones listed, approximately 88% were seen once; the top ten hold 4.5% to 7%.

The TCR comes from a man between 50 and 59 years old with active COVID-19. The sequenced material came from peripheral blood. The gene calls are TRBV5-4 and TRBJ1-1; 9 positions match TRBD1. CDR3 in DNA: TGTGCCAGCAGCTTGGGGGGCCGGACAGGGGACACTGAAGCTTTCTTT. Translated: CASSLGGRTGDTEAFF.